This TCR beta chain was captured by sequencing in a study of human T cells and chemical hapten exposure. Whole-study context: How much TCR each sample yielded varied, mostly because pooled library volumes differed slightly. General study results and limits: High-frequency TCRs, those above 1 in 1000, stayed the same after DPC sensitization.

Per the germline V gene, CDR1 is SGHTA and CDR2 is FQGNSA. CDR3 length: 16 residues. After removal of 1 base from V and 2 bases from J, the junction contained 1 base not matched to a gene. What the library attached to individual cDNA molecules were unique molecular identifiers. In the authors' methods: Per sample, the median was about 88,000 TCRs, with values from about 24,000 to 680,000. TCRdb recomputed calls from the RACE reads with MiXCR, one row per CDR3 protein. TCRdb's processing, not the authors', yielded these V and J calls. The sample contains roughly 130,000 distinct CDR3 sequences, about 9.4% of which appear only once. Time point defined: healthy volunteer bleed at 2 weeks. Researchers extracted total RNA from unfractionated whole blood. Details on this clonotype: The antigen is undetermined.

The chain couples TRBV7-2 to TRBJ2-7, with 14 nucleotides matching TRBD2. This sequence was found in a male donor in good health. Some clones in this sample may be carry-over from other donors' samples. Sequencing was carried out using whole blood. CDR3 residues: CASSLEGLAGAYEQYF. The DNA of the CDR3 is TGTGCCAGCAGCTTAGAGGGACTAGCGGGGGCCTACGAGCAGTACTTC.